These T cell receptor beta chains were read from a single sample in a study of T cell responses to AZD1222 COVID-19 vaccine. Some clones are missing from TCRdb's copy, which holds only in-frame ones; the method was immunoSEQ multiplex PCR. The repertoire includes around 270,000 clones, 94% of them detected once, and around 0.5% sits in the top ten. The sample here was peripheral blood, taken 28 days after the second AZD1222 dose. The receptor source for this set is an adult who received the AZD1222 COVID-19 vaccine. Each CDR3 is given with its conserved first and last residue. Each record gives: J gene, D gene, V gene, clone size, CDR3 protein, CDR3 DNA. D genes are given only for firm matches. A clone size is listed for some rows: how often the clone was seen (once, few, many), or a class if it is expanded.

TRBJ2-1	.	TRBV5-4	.	CASSSGTNEQFF	TGTGCCAGCAGCTCGGGGACTAATGAGCAGTTCTTC
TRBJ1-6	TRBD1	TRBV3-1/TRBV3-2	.	CASSPPGGGMGLNSPLHF	TGTGCCAGCAGCCCCCCAGGGGGGGGGATGGGCCTGAATTCACCCCTCCACTTT
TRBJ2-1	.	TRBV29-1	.	CSVEGRGGNEQFF	TGCAGCGTTGAGGGCAGGGGTGGCAATGAGCAGTTCTTC
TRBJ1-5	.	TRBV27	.	CASTTKGLFSPQPQHF	TGTGCCAGCACCACGAAGGGCCTATTCAGCCCTCAGCCCCAGCATTTT
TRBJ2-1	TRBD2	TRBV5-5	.	CASSLDSPNSGRNNEQFF	TGTGCCAGCAGCTTGGACAGCCCCAATAGCGGGCGGAACAATGAGCAGTTCTTC
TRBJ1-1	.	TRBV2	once	CASSRDFNTEAFF	TGTGCCAGCAGTCGGGACTTTAACACTGAAGCTTTCTTT
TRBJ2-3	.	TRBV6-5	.	CASSYSRGDTQYF	TGTGCCAGCAGTTACTCCAGGGGAGATACGCAGTATTTT
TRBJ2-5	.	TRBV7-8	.	CASSLRREETQYF	TGTGCCAGCAGCTTACGCAGGGAGGAGACCCAGTACTTC
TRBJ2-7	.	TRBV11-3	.	CASSQSGNSYEQYF	TGTGCCAGCAGCCAAAGTGGGAACTCCTACGAGCAGTACTTC
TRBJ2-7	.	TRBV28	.	CASSLMGDSYEQYF	TGTGCCAGCAGCCTTATGGGGGACTCCTACGAGCAGTACTTC
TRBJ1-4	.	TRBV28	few	CASSLRQATEKLFF	TGTGCCAGCAGTTTACGACAGGCTACTGAAAAACTGTTTTTT
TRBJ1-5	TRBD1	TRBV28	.	CASRLDRGSGNQPQHF	TGTGCCAGCAGACTGGACAGGGGGTCGGGCAATCAGCCCCAGCATTTT
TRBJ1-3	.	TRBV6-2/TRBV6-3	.	CASSYPGLTRGNTIYF	TGTGCCAGCAGTTACCCCGGACTGACTCGTGGAAACACCATATATTTT
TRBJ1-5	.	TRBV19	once	CASSIDLGSSNQPQHF	TGTGCCAGTAGTATAGATCTGGGGTCAAGCAATCAGCCCCAGCATTTT
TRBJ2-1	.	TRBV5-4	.	CASSSELRGKSEQFF	TGTGCCAGCAGCTCGGAGTTGAGGGGGAAGAGTGAGCAGTTCTTC
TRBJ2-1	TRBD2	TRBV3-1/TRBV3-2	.	CASSLSGGSWIF	TGTGCCAGCAGCCTCTCGGGCGGGAGTTGGATCTTC
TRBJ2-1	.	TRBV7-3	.	CASSLMGPGAGGHEQFF	TGTGCCAGCAGCTTAATGGGCCCGGGGGCCGGCGGGCATGAGCAGTTCTTC
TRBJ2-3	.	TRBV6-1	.	CASSEAGFNTDTQYF	TGTGCCAGCAGTGAAGCAGGATTTAACACAGATACGCAGTATTTT
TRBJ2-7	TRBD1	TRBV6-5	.	CASRSGTGTHEQYF	TGTGCCAGCAGATCCGGGACAGGGACCCACGAGCAGTACTTC
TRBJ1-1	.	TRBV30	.	CAWSPRLGSFF	TGTGCCTGGAGTCCAAGATTGGGGTCTTTCTTT
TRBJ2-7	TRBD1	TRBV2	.	CASDRRDRAYEQYF	TGTGCCAGCGACCGAAGGGACAGGGCCTACGAGCAGTACTTC
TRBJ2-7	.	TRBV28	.	CASSYGHPYEQYF	TGTGCCAGCAGCTACGGGCACCCCTACGAGCAGTACTTC
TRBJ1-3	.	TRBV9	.	CASSGQRSGNTIYF	TGTGCCAGCAGCGGCCAACGCTCTGGAAACACCATATATTTT
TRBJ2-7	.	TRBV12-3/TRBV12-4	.	CASTSSGEQYF	TGTGCCAGCACCTCCTCTGGCGAGCAGTACTTC
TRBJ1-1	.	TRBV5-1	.	CASSFERLGTEAFF	TGCGCCAGCAGCTTCGAACGCTTAGGCACTGAAGCTTTCTTT
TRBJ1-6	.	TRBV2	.	CASSVGGAGWNSPLHF	TGTGCCAGCAGTGTCGGGGGAGCGGGGTGGAATTCACCCCTCCACTTT
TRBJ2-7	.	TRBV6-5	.	CASSSRKYEQYF	TGTGCCAGCAGTTCCCGGAAGTACGAGCAGTACTTC
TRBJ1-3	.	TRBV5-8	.	CASSLGGASTIYF	TGTGCCAGCAGCCTTGGAGGGGCTAGCACCATATATTTT
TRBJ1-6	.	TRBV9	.	CASSPGGAQSPLHF	TGTGCCAGCAGCCCGGGCGGGGCCCAATCACCCCTCCACTTT
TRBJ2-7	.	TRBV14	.	CASSQVGSRGMHF	TGTGCCAGCAGCCAAGTGGGCTCCCGGGGTATGCACTTC
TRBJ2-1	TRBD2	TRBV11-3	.	CASSRGGTSGRNEQFF	TGTGCCAGCAGCAGAGGCGGGACTAGCGGGAGGAATGAGCAGTTCTTC
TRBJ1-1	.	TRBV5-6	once	CASSPEGFGTEAFF	TGTGCCAGCAGCCCAGAGGGATTCGGTACAGAAGCTTTCTTT
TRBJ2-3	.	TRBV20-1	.	CSAPDTQYF	TGCAGTGCCCCCGATACGCAGTATTTT
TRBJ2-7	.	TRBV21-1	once	CASSTWSGGNEQYF	TGTGCCAGCAGCACCTGGTCAGGGGGCAACGAGCAGTACTTC
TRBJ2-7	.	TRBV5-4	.	CASSLESGEYYEQYF	TGTGCCAGCAGCTTGGAGTCAGGCGAATACTACGAGCAGTACTTC
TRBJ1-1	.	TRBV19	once	CASSKQGLNTEAFF	TGTGCCAGTAGTAAGCAGGGGCTTAACACTGAAGCTTTCTTT
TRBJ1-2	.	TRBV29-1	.	CSVEGDSSHGYTF	TGCAGCGTTGAGGGGGACTCCTCGCATGGCTACACCTTC
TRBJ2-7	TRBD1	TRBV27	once	CASSPWTGAYEQYF	TGTGCCAGCAGTCCCTGGACAGGGGCGTACGAGCAGTACTTC
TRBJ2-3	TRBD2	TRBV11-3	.	CASSFSGRRADTQYF	TGTGCCAGCAGCTTTAGCGGGAGAAGGGCAGATACGCAGTATTTT